These 10 T cell receptor beta chains were sequenced from one sample in a study of T cells in Graves' hyperthyroidism and ophthalmopathy. From RNA transcripts, TCR beta CDR3 regions were amplified. First-round RT-PCR targeting the TCR CDR3 was performed with the HTBI primer set. From the multiplex PCR reads, TCRdb called clonotypes with MiXCR, one entry per CDR3 protein. The repertoire holds about 52,000 distinct CDR3 sequences, with roughly half as singletons. Sequences were obtained from blood. These receptors all come from a woman aged 50 to 60 with Graves' ophthalmopathy.

This clonotype occurred many times. Given a much more abundant clone one base away, this may be a read error. This chain links TRBV20-1 with TRBJ2-7, with 8 bases lining up with TRBD2. This CDR3 contains 12 residues. CDR1 DFQATT and CDR2 SNEGSKA come from the germline V gene (reference sequence). Losses at the gene ends were 6 bases for V and 6 bases for J; bases not matched to a gene: 7. The DNA for the CDR3 is TGCAGTGCCACCCCGGGGGGGGGCGAGCAGTACTTC. It translates to CSATPGGGEQYF.

The chain has TRBV25-1 and TRBJ2-1, with 13 bases aligning to TRBD2. The CDR3 covers 21 residues. Per the germline V gene, CDR1 is MGHDK and CDR2 is SYGVNS. After removal of 3 bases from V and 3 bases from J, the junction contained 17 bases not matched to a gene. As DNA, the CDR3 is TGTGCCAGCAGTGATAGTAGGAAGACTAGCGGGAGGTCGATTTTCTACAATGAGCAGTTCTTC. It codes for CASSDSRKTSGRSIFYNEQFF.

This chain joins TRBV7-9 and TRBJ2-7; 11 nucleotides line up with TRBD1. Germline V gene data show CDR1 as SEHNR and CDR2 as FQNEAQ (reference sequence). The length of the CDR3 is 15 residues. J lost 4 bases, V lost 5 bases, and 7 bases had no gene match. CDR3 residues: CASSPTGTGGYEQYF. The CDR3 coding sequence is TGTGCCAGCAGCCCTACCGGGACAGGGGGTTACGAGCAGTACTTC.

The gene calls are TRBV29-1 and TRBJ2-5; either TRBD1 or TRBD2 may fit D (6 bases each). This CDR3 spans 13 amino acids. The V gene's germline CDR1 is SQVTM and CDR2 ANQGSEA. Trimming left V 4 bases short and J 9 bases short, with 18 bases between. The chain's CDR3 is CSVGGGLSQPQYF. The CDR3 nucleotides are TGCAGCGTTGGAGGGGGGCTTAGTCAGCCCCAGTACTTC. Filled out from reference TRBV29-1 and TRBJ2-5, the complete variable domain reads SAVISQKPSRDICQRGTSLTIQCQVDSQVTMMFWYRQQPGQSLTLIATANQGSEATYESGFVIDKFPISRPNLTFSTLTVSNMSPEDSSIYLCSVGGGLSQPQYFGPGTRLLVL.

This clonotype was recorded at least ten times. The CDR3 is CASRPSGRLYEQYF. CDR3 in DNA: TGTGCCAGCAGGCCTAGCGGAAGACTCTACGAGCAGTACTTC. The chain combines TRBV6-2 or TRBV6-3 with TRBJ2-7; 7 bases match TRBD2. This CDR3 has 14 amino acids. V gave up 6 bases and J gave up 3 bases; unmatched junction bases: 8. Per germline, CDR1 MNHEY and CDR2 SVGEGT.

This clonotype was observed at least ten times. This rearrangement joins TRBV9 to TRBJ1-1; 11 bases map to TRBD1. The length of the CDR3 is 14 residues. The germline CDR1 and CDR2 sequences are SGDLS and YYNGEE. The junction had 1 base not matched to a gene; V was cut back by 0 bases and J by 6 bases. CDR3 region: CASSVGGQGAEAFF. The CDR3 region has the DNA TGTGCCAGCAGCGTAGGGGGACAGGGGGCTGAAGCTTTCTTT.

On this clonotype itself: A read error is possible here, since a much larger clone lies one base away. The chain links TRBV15 to TRBJ2-3; TRBD1 is a possible D gene (6 bases). Germline assignment: CDR1 LNHNV and CDR2 YYDKDF (reference sequence). The germline V and J ends were trimmed by 5 bases and 1 base, with 19 bases remaining between them. The CDR3 runs 17 residues. Here the CDR3 DNA reads TGTGCCACCAGCCAAGACCCGACAGGATGGGGCACAGATACGCAGTATTTT. Its translation is CATSQDPTGWGTDTQYF. Filled out from reference TRBV15 and TRBJ2-3, the complete variable domain reads DAMVIQNPRYQVTQFGKPVTLSCSQTLNHNVMYWYQQKSSQAPKLLFHYYDKDFNNEADTPDNFQSRRPNTSFCFLDIRSPGLGDTAMYLCATSQDPTGWGTDTQYFGPGTRLTVL.

Ten or more counts support this clonotype. V gene TRBV7-2 combines with J gene TRBJ2-5; 9 nucleotides match TRBD2. This CDR3 has 21 amino acids. With 4 bases clipped from V and 3 bases from J, the junction kept 24 bases outside the gene matches. From germline, CDR1 is SGHTA and CDR2 FQGNSA. The CDR3 DNA sequence: TGTGCCAGCAGCTCCCGGGATTTAGTTAGCGGGAGAATGTATGGCGAAGAGACCCAGTACTTC. Its translation: CASSSRDLVSGRMYGEETQYF. The variable domain in full, completed from reference TRBV7-2 and TRBJ2-5, reads GAGVSQSPSNKVTEKGKDVELRCDPISGHTALYWYRQSLGQGLEFLIYFQGNSAPDKSGLPSDRFSAERTGGSVSTLTIQRTQQEDSAVYLCASSSRDLVSGRMYGEETQYFGPGTRLLVL.

The chain couples TRBV15 to TRBJ2-7, with 10 bases matching TRBD1. This CDR3 has 16 amino acids. Germline V gene sequence: CDR1 LNHNV, CDR2 YYDKDF (reference sequence). V shed 1 base and J 0 bases; nucleotides not matched to a gene: 3. The CDR3 region is CATSRGQGAYSYEQYF. The CDR3 bases are TGTGCCACCAGCAGAGGACAGGGGGCCTACTCCTACGAGCAGTACTTC. Full variable domain (missing parts from reference TRBV15 and TRBJ2-7): DAMVIQNPRYQVTQFGKPVTLSCSQTLNHNVMYWYQQKSSQAPKLLFHYYDKDFNNEADTPDNFQSRRPNTSFCFLDIRSPGLGDTAMYLCATSRGQGAYSYEQYFGPGTRLTVT.

The V call is TRBV7-9, the J call TRBJ1-1; D may be TRBD1 (6 bases). CDR3 length equals 15 residues. The V and J ends lost 5 bases and 3 bases respectively, with 16 bases between them. Looked up from germline, CDR1 is SEHNR and CDR2 is FQNEAQ (reference sequence). The CDR3 is CASSSRGSPYTEAFF. DNA for the CDR3: TGTGCCAGCAGCAGCAGGGGATCTCCGTACACTGAAGCTTTCTTT.